These 9 T cell receptor beta chains originate from one sample sequenced in a study of blood T cell repertoires in COVID-19. Assay used: immunoSEQ multiplex PCR; TCRdb lists only in-frame clones, some missing. The top ten hold 0.53% of the sample, which has about 190,000 clones, 75% to 95% seen once. Sequenced sample: peripheral blood. Receptors originate from a man over 45 with acute or convalescent COVID-19.

This clone came up once. This chain connects TRBV6-5 to TRBJ1-4, with 7 bases that match TRBD1. From germline, CDR1 is MNHEY and CDR2 SVGAGI. Unmatched junction bases numbered 4, after V lost 2 bases and J lost 4 bases. The CDR3 covers 15 residues. The CDR3 nucleotides are TGTGCCAGCAGTTACGGGACAGCTGGTAATGAAAAACTGTTTTTT. Residues: CASSYGTAGNEKLFF.

The chain has TRBV6-5 and TRBJ1-1; 7 nucleotides line up with TRBD1. The CDR3 covers 14 residues. The ends lost 6 bases at V and 5 bases at J; junction bases unmatched: 9. In germline, CDR1 is MNHEY, CDR2 SVGAGI. CDR3 bases: TGTGCCAGCAGGCCGACAGGGCCTTGGACTGAAGCTTTCTTT. This translates into CASRPTGPWTEAFF.

The rearrangement joins TRBV5-6 to TRBJ1-2; 10 bases are shared with TRBD1. V was pared by 4 bases and J by 6 bases, with 9 bases of the junction left unmatched. Per the germline V gene, CDR1 is SGHDT and CDR2 is YYEEEE. This CDR3 comprises 15 residues. The CDR3 protein is CASSRTGTGVDGYTF. CDR3 DNA sequence: TGTGCCAGCAGCCGGACCGGGACAGGGGTGGATGGCTACACCTTC. The variable domain in full, completed from reference TRBV5-6 and TRBJ1-2, reads DAGVTQSPTHLIKTRGQQVTLRCSPKSGHDTVSWYQQALGQGPQFIFQYYEEEERQRGNFPDRFSGHQFPNYSSELNVNALLLGDSALYLCASSRTGTGVDGYTFGSGTRLTVV.

This clone has just a few counts. The rearrangement links TRBV3-1 (or the pseudogene TRBV3-2) to TRBJ1-2; D call uncertain. The CDR3 has 13 amino acids. V was cut by 1 base and J by 6 bases, with 9 bases left in between. Germline lookup yields CDR1 LGHDT and CDR2 YNNKEL (reference sequence). The CDR3 region has the DNA TGTGCCAGCAGCCAAGCCCAATTTCATGGCTACACCTTC. It is translated as CASSQAQFHGYTF.

This clone was found once. The genes are TRBV7-2 and TRBJ1-2; D might be TRBD1 (5 bases). Per germline, CDR1 SGHTA and CDR2 FQGNSA. The CDR3 is made up of 14 amino acids. Trimming pared 5 bases from V and 2 bases from J, leaving 12 bases between. The CDR3 DNA reads TGTGCCAGCAGCCTCGGGACTGGAAACTATGGCTACACCTTC. Its protein product is CASSLGTGNYGYTF.

This chain links TRBV6-6 with TRBJ2-3; the match to TRBD2 covers 10 bases. CDR1 is MNHNY, CDR2 SVGAGI, per germline (reference sequence). J was trimmed by 5 bases and V by 0 bases; bases with no gene match: 2. The CDR3 length is 15 residues. The CDR3 reads CASSYSLAGGDTQYF. The CDR3 nucleotides are TGTGCCAGCAGTTACTCGTTAGCGGGGGGAGATACGCAGTATTTT.

This clone came up once. The rearrangement joins TRBV18 to TRBJ1-6; tentative D call: TRBD1 (6 bases). V gave up 4 bases and J gave up 5 bases, with 12 bases separating them. Germline V gives CDR1 KGHSH, CDR2 LQKENI. CDR3 length: 15 residues. CDR3 protein: CASSRGTIDNSPLHF. Written as DNA, the CDR3 is TGTGCCAGCTCACGGGGGACAATTGATAATTCACCCCTCCACTTT.

The chain has TRBV7-9 and TRBJ2-7; unclear D gene. Germline V gene data show CDR1 as SEHNR and CDR2 as FQNEAQ (reference sequence). The CDR3 has 14 residues. The germline V and J ends were trimmed by 2 bases and 3 bases, with 11 bases remaining between them. The CDR3 is CASSLTEIHYEQYF. In nucleotides, the CDR3 is TGTGCCAGCAGCTTAACAGAAATCCACTACGAGCAGTACTTC.

The rearrangement uses TRBV10-3 and TRBJ1-6; D is ambiguous. The V end was cut by 0 bases, the J end by 8 bases, with 8 bases between. Germline-derived CDR1 and CDR2 are ENHRY and SYGVKD. The CDR3 spans 14 residues. The CDR3 nucleotides read TGTGCCATCAGTGAGTCGGGGAGGGATTCACCCCTCCACTTT. Encoded protein: CAISESGRDSPLHF.